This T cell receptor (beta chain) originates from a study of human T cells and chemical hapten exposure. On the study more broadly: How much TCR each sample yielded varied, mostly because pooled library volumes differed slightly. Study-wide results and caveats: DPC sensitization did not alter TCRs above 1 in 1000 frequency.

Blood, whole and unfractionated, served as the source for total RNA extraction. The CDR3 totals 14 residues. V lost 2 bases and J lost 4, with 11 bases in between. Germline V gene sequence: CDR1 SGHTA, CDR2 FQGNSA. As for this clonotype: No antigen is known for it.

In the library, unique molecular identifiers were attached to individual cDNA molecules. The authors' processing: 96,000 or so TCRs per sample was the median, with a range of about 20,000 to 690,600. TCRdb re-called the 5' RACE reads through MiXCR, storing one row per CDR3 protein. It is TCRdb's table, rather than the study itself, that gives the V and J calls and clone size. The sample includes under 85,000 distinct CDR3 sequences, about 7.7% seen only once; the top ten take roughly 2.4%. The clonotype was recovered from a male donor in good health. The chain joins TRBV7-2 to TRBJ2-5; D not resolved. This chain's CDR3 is CASSLRSGPETQYF. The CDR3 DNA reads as TGTGCCAGCAGCTTAAGGTCTGGCCCAGAGACCCAGTACTTC.